The rows below give T cell receptor beta chains drawn from one sample of a study of Graves' ophthalmopathy and Graves' hyperthyroidism. TCRdb reprocessed the multiplex PCR reads via MiXCR and lists one record per CDR3 protein. Altogether 740,000 or so distinct CDR3 sequences are present, roughly 41% being singletons, with the ten largest covering about 40%. The sample comprised peripheral blood. The receptors come from an adult man with Graves' ophthalmopathy. Both conserved end residues are part of each CDR3. The order of the fields is V gene, clone size, D gene, J gene, CDR3 protein, CDR3 DNA. A D gene is named only where the DNA matches it firmly. A row's size may be missing; if present it is once, few, many or a size class.

TRBV19	.	.	TRBJ1-4	CASHPGHNEKLFF	TGTGCCTCACACCCGGGCCATAATGAAAAACTGTTTTTT
TRBV20-1	few	.	TRBJ1-1	CSATRAAEPTEAFF	TGCAGTGCTACTCGGGCGGCTGAACCCACTGAAGCTTTCTTT
TRBV19	.	.	TRBJ1-5	CASSPSTLTKMAQHF	TGTGCCAGTAGTCCCTCGACACTCACGAAAATGGCCCAGCATTTT
TRBV2	.	TRBD1	TRBJ1-1	CASSKGQGAGGNTEAFF	TGTGCCAGCAGTAAGGGACAGGGGGCAGGGGGGAACACTGAAGCTTTCTTT
TRBV20-1	.	TRBD2	TRBJ2-5	CSARTSGGATETQYF	TGCAGTGCTAGGACTAGCGGGGGGGCGACGGAGACCCAGTACTTC
TRBV24-1	.	TRBD1	TRBJ1-5	CAAGGQGAGETQHF	TGTGCCGCCGGGGGCCAGGGGGCGGGGGAGACCCAGCATTTT
TRBV6-5	few	TRBD1	TRBJ1-1	CASSYGQGENTEAFF	TGTGCCAGCAGCTATGGACAGGGAGAGAACACTGAAGCTTTCTTT
TRBV27	.	TRBD1	TRBJ1-6	CASSLPGQGNSPLHF	TGTGCCAGCAGTTTACCCGGACAGGGAAATTCACCCCTCCACTTT
TRBV19	.	.	TRBJ1-1	CASSIQGWPVNTEAFF	TGTGCCAGTAGTATACAGGGGTGGCCGGTGAACACTGAAGCTTTCTTT
TRBV2	.	.	TRBJ1-2	CASTTTGNYGYTF	TGTGCCAGCACCACCACAGGGAACTATGGCTACACCTTC
TRBV20-1	few	.	TRBJ2-5	CSTTGAPGDF	TGCAGTACGACCGGGGCCCCAGGGGACTTC
TRBV2	.	.	TRBJ2-7	CASSYSMREYYEQYF	TGTGCCAGCAGTTACTCGATGAGGGAGTACTACGAGCAGTACTTC
TRBV12-3/TRBV12-4	many	.	TRBJ1-2	CASSLMGYGYTF	TGTGCCAGCAGTTTAATGGGCTATGGCTACACCTTC
TRBV7-9	.	TRBD2	TRBJ2-4	CANSSGTSGEDIQYF	TGTGCCAACAGCTCCGGGACTAGCGGGGAGGACATTCAGTACTTC
TRBV10-3	many	TRBD1	TRBJ2-7	CAISEPGQGYEQYF	TGTGCCATCAGTGAACCGGGACAGGGATACGAGCAGTACTTC
TRBV9	.	TRBD1	TRBJ2-5	CASSVQQGVETQYF	TGTGCCAGCAGCGTACAACAGGGGGTGGAGACCCAGTACTTC
TRBV10-3	.	.	TRBJ2-3	CAISSLGDTQYF	TGTGCCATCAGCTCGTTAGGAGATACGCAGTATTTT
TRBV10-3	.	.	TRBJ1-6	CASSKDSSYNSPLHF	TGTGCCAGCAGCAAAGACAGCTCCTATAATTCACCCCTCCACTTT